This TCR beta chain was found in a study of T-cell memory formation after mild COVID-19. Study summary: TCR clusters mostly belonged to single donors. Study-level findings and limits: Among contracting clones, CD4+ were mainly CM/EM and CD8+ enriched in EMRA.

This clonotype was counted ten times or more. Its cognate antigen is unknown. TCRdb reprocessed the 5' RACE reads via MiXCR and lists one record per CDR3 protein. The sample has around 110,000 distinct CDR3 sequences; roughly an eighth are singletons. Sequenced input: PBMCs or a T cell subset sorted from them (not recorded which). This TCR was sampled from a man between 18 and 29 years old who had mild COVID-19 (a few samples of this study predate the infection). Cell type and time point are not known.

The CDR3 DNA sequence: TGCAGTGCTAGCGTAGCGGGGGGCTACAATGAGCAGTTCTTC. This encodes CSASVAGGYNEQFF. The J gene is TRBJ2-1, the V gene TRBV20-1, with 10 bases that match TRBD2. The germline gives CDR1 DFQATT, CDR2 SNEGSKA (reference sequence). The CDR3 consists of 14 residues. With V trimmed by 3 bases and J by 3 bases, 2 bases remained unmatched.